Shown below are 24 T cell receptor beta chains from a single sample sequenced in a study of T and B cells in COVID-19 patients. Blood genomic DNA input for TRB amplification was about 240-550 ng. BIOMED2 TRB-A/B primer pools were used in multiplex TRB PCR. TCRdb ran MiXCR on the multiplex PCR reads and lists one entry per CDR3 protein. The sample lists a few thousand distinct CDR3 sequences; 27% were seen once. Sequenced: blood. Receptors originate from a human donor with active COVID-19.

The gene calls are TRBV5-1 and TRBJ2-5; weak D call: TRBD2 (5 bases). Germline V gene sequence: CDR1 SGHRS, CDR2 YFSETQ. The CDR3 loop spans 14 amino acids. V was trimmed by 4 bases and J by 5 bases, leaving 15 bases between them. The CDR3 spells CASSPPGRGETQYF. DNA of the CDR3: TGCGCCAGCAGCCCGCCGGGGAGAGGGGAGACCCAGTACTTC. Supplemented by reference TRBV5-1 and TRBJ2-5, the full variable domain reads KAGVTQTPRYLIKTRGQQVTLSCSPISGHRSVSWYQQTPGQGLQFLFEYFSETQRNKGNFPGRFSGRQFSNSRSEMNVSTLELGDSALYLCASSPPGRGETQYFGPGTRLLVL.

The CDR3 sequence is CASSRGGAGSDTQYF. Written as DNA, the CDR3 is TGTGCCAGCAGCCGGGGTGGGGCGGGCTCAGATACGCAGTATTTT. The V gene is TRBV7-2, the J gene TRBJ2-3; D might be TRBD1 or TRBD2, each matching 5 bases. Trimming cost V 5 bases and J 4 bases, with 16 bases left between them. CDR1 is SGHTA, CDR2 FQGNSA, per germline. This CDR3 spans 15 amino acids.

J is TRBJ1-4 and V is TRBV6-1, with TRBD1 matching 10 bases. CDR1 MNHNS and CDR2 SASEGT come from the germline V gene. CDR3 length: 15 residues. V gave up 4 bases and J gave up 4 bases; unmatched junction bases: 3. CDR3 sequence reads: CASSVGTGVNEKLFF. CDR3 DNA: TGTGCCAGCAGTGTCGGGACAGGGGTTAATGAAAAACTGTTTTTT.

In the case of this clonotype: This may arise from a read error, as a much more abundant clone is one base away. The rearrangement uses TRBV6-1 and TRBJ2-7; no clear D gene. The CDR3 spans 13 residues. Germline CDR1 MNHNS, CDR2 SASEGT. CDR3 DNA sequence: TGTACCAGCAGACTTTACACAACCTACGAGCAGTACTTC. It is translated as CTSRLYTTYEQYF.

Judged by abundance, this clonotype is medium-sized. The rearrangement links TRBV5-5 to TRBJ1-4; D is uncertain. V shed 5 bases and J shed 5 bases, with 16 bases lying between them. Germline CDR1 and CDR2: SGHKS and YYEKEE (reference sequence). The length of the CDR3 is 15 residues. For the CDR3, the DNA is TGTGCCAGCAGATCCCAAGCGGAACTGAATGAAAAACTGTTTTTT. Protein product: CASRSQAELNEKLFF. Supplemented by reference TRBV5-5 and TRBJ1-4, the full variable domain reads DAGVTQSPTHLIKTRGQQVTLRCSPISGHKSVSWYQQVLGQGPQFIFQYYEKEERGRGNFPDRFSARQFPNYSSELNVNALLLGDSALYLCASRSQAELNEKLFFGSGTQLSVL.

This clonotype is categorized as medium-sized. The gene calls are TRBV6-5 and TRBJ1-6; D unresolved. With 8 bases removed from V and 10 bases from J, the gap between germline ends came to 12 bases. The CDR3 loop spans 12 amino acids. Germline-derived CDR1 and CDR2 are MNHEY and SVGAGI. DNA of the CDR3: TGTGCCAGCGGCGGGGAGGCCTCACCCCTCCACTTT. It specifies CASGGEASPLHF.

This clonotype was observed a single time. This may arise from a read error, as a much more abundant clone is one base away. The rearrangement joins TRBV24-1 to TRBJ2-3, with 7 positions matching TRBD1. The CDR3 loop spans 15 amino acids. V shed 4 bases and J 0 bases; nucleotides not matched to a gene: 3. Germline V gene data show CDR1 as KGHDR and CDR2 as SFDVKD. This CDR3 reads CATSEGTASTDTQYF. The CDR3, as DNA: TGTGCCACCAGTGAAGGGACAGCCAGCACAGATACGCAGTATTTT.

This clonotype was seen only a few times. Lacking the conserved final phenylalanine or tryptophan, this CDR3 likely reflects a read error. The DNA is left out, because the CDR3 cannot be placed on it with certainty; the CDR3 is given as TCRdb lists it. The chain is built from TRBV12-3 or TRBV12-4 and TRBJ2-1; the D call TRBD2 from the table was never checked on the DNA. The CDR3 extends over 11 residues, inclusive of both ends. CDR3 in amino acids: CASTTGLRIEL.

The chain recombines TRBV14 with TRBJ2-1; 7 nucleotides line up with TRBD1. The CDR3 runs to 17 residues. Per the germline V gene, CDR1 is SGHDN and CDR2 is FVKESK. V lost 4 bases and J lost 7; bases outside the gene matches: 16. The CDR3 reads CASSPFQGSPRGNEQFF. CDR3 in DNA: TGTGCCAGCAGCCCCTTCCAGGGCTCACCCAGGGGGAATGAGCAGTTCTTC.

The chain carries TRBV5-4 and TRBJ1-2, with 7 positions matching TRBD1. CDR1 and CDR2 from the germline V gene are SGHNT and YYREEE (reference sequence). V trimming: 4 bases; J trimming: 2 bases; junction bases outside the gene matches: 8. The CDR3 totals 15 residues. CDR3 residues: CASSTLDRVNYGYTF. CDR3 DNA: TGTGCCAGCAGCACGCTAGACAGGGTGAACTATGGCTACACCTTC.

This clonotype is a singleton in its sample. This clone may be a read error of a much larger clone one base away. The chain is built from TRBV7-9 and TRBJ2-3; weak D call: TRBD1 (6 bases). V was cut by 6 bases and J by 5 bases, with 21 bases left in between. CDR1 and CDR2 from the germline V gene are SEHNR and FQNEAQ (reference sequence). The CDR3 totals 16 residues. The DNA for the CDR3 is TGTGCCAGCAGTCCGCGAGGGGGACAAAACATAGATACGCAGTATTTT. Its protein product is CASSPRGGQNIDTQYF. The variable domain in full, completed from reference TRBV7-9 and TRBJ2-3, reads DTGVSQNPRHKITKRGQNVTFRCDPISEHNRLYWYRQTLGQGPEFLTYFQNEAQLEKSRLLSDRFSAERPKGSFSTLEIQRTEQGDSAMYLCASSPRGGQNIDTQYFGPGTRLTVL.

Judged by abundance, this clonotype is medium-sized. The J gene is TRBJ1-2, the V gene TRBV29-1; possible D gene TRBD1, 5 bases. Trimming removed 4 bases at V and 2 bases at J, with 17 bases between. CDR1 SQVTM and CDR2 ANQGSEA come from the germline V gene. This CDR3 region has 15 residues. The CDR3 DNA is TGCAGCGTTGGAGGGGCCGGGACGGGAAACTATGGCTACACCTTC. Protein: CSVGGAGTGNYGYTF.

The chain has TRBV7-2 and TRBJ1-5, with a weak D call TRBD1 (5 bases). Germline CDR1 SGHTA, CDR2 FQGNSA. The germline V and J ends were trimmed by 8 bases and 4 bases, with 12 bases remaining between them. This CDR3 is 13 amino acids long. The CDR3 sequence: CASSGGVNQPQHF. The CDR3 region has the DNA TGTGCCAGCTCCGGGGGGGTTAATCAGCCCCAGCATTTT.

This clonotype was seen more than once but under ten times. The chain links TRBV5-1 to TRBJ2-3; the D gene is possibly TRBD2 (6 bases). Germline values: CDR1 SGHRS, CDR2 YFSETQ. V gave up 7 bases and J gave up 14 bases, with 20 bases separating them. The CDR3 consists of 12 residues. CDR3 sequence reads: CASGLGAGGRYF. CDR3 nucleotide sequence: TGCGCCAGCGGTCTTGGAGCGGGTGGTAGGTATTTT.

The sample holds a few counts of this clonotype. This chain joins TRBV19 and TRBJ1-5; TRBD1 aligns across 7 bases. This CDR3 is built from 14 residues. Germline V gene sequence: CDR1 LNHDA, CDR2 SQIVND (reference sequence). The V gene end was trimmed by 3 bases and the J gene end by 1 base; junction bases not matched to a gene: 0. CDR3 sequence reads: CASSMTGSNQPQHF. Written as DNA, the CDR3 is TGTGCCAGTAGTATGACAGGGAGCAATCAGCCCCAGCATTTT.

In its sample, this clonotype is medium-sized. The gene calls are TRBV5-5 and TRBJ1-1, with D perhaps matching TRBD1 (5 bases). Per the germline V gene, CDR1 is SGHKS and CDR2 is YYEKEE (reference sequence). Between the trimmed V and J ends, which lost 2 bases and 2 bases, there was a span of 7 bases. The CDR3 totals 13 residues. CDR3 sequence reads: CASSFDSNTEAFF. CDR3 coding DNA: TGTGCCAGCAGCTTTGACAGTAACACTGAAGCTTTCTTT. The variable domain in full, with the rest retrieved from reference TRBV5-5 and TRBJ1-1, is DAGVTQSPTHLIKTRGQQVTLRCSPISGHKSVSWYQQVLGQGPQFIFQYYEKEERGRGNFPDRFSARQFPNYSSELNVNALLLGDSALYLCASSFDSNTEAFFGQGTRLTVV.

This clonotype appeared a single time. V gene TRBV6-1 combines with J gene TRBJ1-1; D might be TRBD1 (6 bases). V gave up 8 bases and J gave up 5 bases, with 18 bases separating them. CDR1 and CDR2 (germline): MNHNS, SASEGT. CDR3 length: 14 amino acids. CDR3 nucleotides: TGTGCCAGCCGATCCGGGGGCCCGATAACTGAAGCTTTCTTT. This encodes CASRSGGPITEAFF.

The chain uses TRBV29-1 and TRBJ2-5; TRBD2 is a possible D gene (6 bases). The ends were cut back, 3 bases at V and 4 bases at J, with 15 bases in the middle. The germline CDR1 and CDR2 sequences are SQVTM and ANQGSEA. This CDR3 comprises 14 residues. This CDR3 is CSVEGDWGRETQYF. As DNA, the CDR3 is TGCAGCGTTGAGGGGGACTGGGGTAGAGAGACCCAGTACTTC.

This clonotype is judged medium-sized (0.01 to 0.1%). No DNA is shown, since the ends of the CDR3 on it are uncertain; the CDR3 is the one TCRdb lists. This chain connects TRBV7-5 to TRBJ2-3; the table's D call of TRBD1 was not tested on the DNA. TRBV7-5 is labeled a pseudogene. A total of 19 residues make up the CDR3, ends included. Here the CDR3 reads CISVPEGTAGPGHTDTQYF.

A word on this clonotype: This may come from a read error, since a much larger clone is one base off. This chain uses TRBV12-3 or TRBV12-4 with TRBJ2-3, with a possible D match to TRBD1 (6 bases). The CDR3 consists of 15 residues. V lost 6 bases and J lost 8, with 21 bases in between. The CDR3 loop reads CASSPPGLGAGTQYF. CDR3 DNA: TGTGCCAGCAGCCCGCCCGGCTTGGGGGCAGGTACGCAGTATTTT.

The V and J genes are TRBV10-3 and TRBJ1-2, with 9 bases identical to TRBD1. This CDR3 contains 14 residues. The germline gives CDR1 ENHRY, CDR2 SYGVKD. V lost 6 bases and J lost 8; bases outside the gene matches: 10. CDR3 sequence reads: CAIRTGTGPRGYTF. The CDR3 DNA reads as TGTGCCATCAGGACCGGGACAGGGCCCCGAGGCTACACCTTC.

This clonotype appeared a few times. The rearrangement links TRBV6-6 to TRBJ1-2; 7 bases align to TRBD1. CDR3 length: 15 residues. J gave up 8 bases and V 4 bases, and 13 bases lay outside the gene matches. CDR1 and CDR2 (germline): MNHNY, SVGAGI (reference sequence). The CDR3 is CASSSTGTVLWGYTF. Written as DNA, the CDR3 is TGTGCCAGCAGTTCCACAGGGACAGTCCTATGGGGCTACACCTTC.

This clonotype is large. This chain joins TRBV19 and TRBJ2-7, with D uncertain. This CDR3 has 11 amino acids. Looked up from germline, CDR1 is LNHDA and CDR2 is SQIVND (reference sequence). V was cut by 5 bases and J by 9 bases, with 11 bases left in between. In DNA, the CDR3 is TGTGCCAGTAGTCAACAAGGGCCGCAGTACTTC. Protein product: CASSQQGPQYF.

V and J are TRBV5-1 and TRBJ1-5; D gene uncertain. Trimming took off 0 bases at V and 0 bases at J, with 7 bases between the two ends. Germline V gene data show CDR1 as SGHRS and CDR2 as YFSETQ. The CDR3 is 15 residues long. CDR3 in amino acids: CASSLEGSSNQPQHF. The CDR3, as DNA: TGCGCCAGCAGCTTGGAGGGATCTAGCAATCAGCCCCAGCATTTT.